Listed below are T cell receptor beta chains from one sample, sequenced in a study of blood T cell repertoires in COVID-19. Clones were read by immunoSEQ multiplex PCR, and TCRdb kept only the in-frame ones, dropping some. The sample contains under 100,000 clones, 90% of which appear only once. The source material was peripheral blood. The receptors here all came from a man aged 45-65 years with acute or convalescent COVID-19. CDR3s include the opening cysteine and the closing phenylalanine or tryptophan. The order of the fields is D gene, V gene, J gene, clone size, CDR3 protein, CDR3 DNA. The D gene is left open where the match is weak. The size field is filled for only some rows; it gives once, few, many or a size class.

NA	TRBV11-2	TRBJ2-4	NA	CASSLLGQGPDKNIQYF	TGTGCCAGCAGCTTATTGGGTCAGGGGCCCGACAAAAACATTCAGTACTTC
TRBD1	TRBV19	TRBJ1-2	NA	CASSRDRTGEGRGYTF	TGTGCCAGTAGTCGTGACAGGACAGGGGAGGGTAGGGGCTACACCTTC
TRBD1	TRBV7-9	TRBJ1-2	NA	CASSSTVTGGVGYGYTF	TGTGCCAGCAGCTCCACCGTTACAGGGGGAGTGGGCTATGGCTACACCTTC
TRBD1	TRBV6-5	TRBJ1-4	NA	CASSPGTGGEKLFF	TGTGCCAGCAGTCCCGGGACAGGGGGCGAAAAACTGTTTTTT
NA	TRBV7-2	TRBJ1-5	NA	CASSDQGYQPQHF	TGTGCCAGCAGCGACCAGGGGTATCAGCCCCAGCATTTT
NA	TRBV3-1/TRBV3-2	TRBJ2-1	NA	CASSQWRINSEQFF	TGTGCCAGCAGCCAATGGAGGATTAATAGTGAGCAGTTCTTC
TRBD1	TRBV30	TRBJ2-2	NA	CAWRQGTGELFF	TGTGCCTGGCGACAGGGCACCGGGGAGCTGTTTTTT
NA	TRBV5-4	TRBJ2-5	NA	CASSQLQAQETQYF	TGTGCCAGCAGCCAGTTACAGGCTCAAGAGACCCAGTACTTC
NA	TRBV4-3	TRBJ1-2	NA	CASSQDYGQDYGYTF	TGCGCCAGCAGCCAAGATTACGGCCAGGACTATGGCTACACCTTC
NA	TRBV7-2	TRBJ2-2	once	CASSPVGTTNTGELFF	TGTGCCAGCAGCCCCGTAGGGACAACCAACACCGGGGAGCTGTTTTTT
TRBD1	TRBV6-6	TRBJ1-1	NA	CASSPHTGGPEAFF	TGTGCCAGCAGCCCCCATACAGGGGGCCCTGAAGCTTTCTTT
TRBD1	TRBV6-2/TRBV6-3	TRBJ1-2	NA	CASSYLGQGIF	TGTGCCAGCAGTTACCTCGGACAGGGAATATTC
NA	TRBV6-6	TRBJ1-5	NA	CASTGGLGNQPQHF	TGTGCCAGCACCGGGGGGTTGGGGAATCAGCCCCAGCATTTT
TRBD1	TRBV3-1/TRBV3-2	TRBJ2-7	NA	CASSQGRGRGPEQYF	TGTGCCAGCAGCCAAGGCCGGGGCAGGGGGCCAGAGCAGTACTTC
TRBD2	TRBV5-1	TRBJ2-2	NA	CASRSGIHTGELFF	TGCGCCAGCCGCAGCGGGATACATACCGGGGAGCTGTTTTTT
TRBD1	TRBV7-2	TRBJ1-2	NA	CASSFDRDQVYTF	TGTGCCAGCAGCTTTGACAGGGACCAGGTATACACCTTC
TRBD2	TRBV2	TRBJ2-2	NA	CASSLAGVSTGELFF	TGTGCCAGCAGTCTAGCGGGAGTGTCCACCGGGGAGCTGTTTTTT
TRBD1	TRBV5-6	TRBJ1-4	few	CASPPQGIRDSLNEKLFF	TGTGCCAGCCCTCCCCAGGGAATCCGGGACAGTCTTAATGAAAAACTGTTTTTT
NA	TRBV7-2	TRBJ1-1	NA	CASSTTGYTEAFF	TGTGCCAGCAGTACTACAGGTTACACTGAAGCTTTCTTT
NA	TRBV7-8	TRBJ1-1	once	CASRAAVNTEAFF	TGTGCCAGCAGAGCAGCGGTGAACACTGAAGCTTTCTTT
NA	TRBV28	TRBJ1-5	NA	CASSFQGFNQPQHF	TGTGCCAGCAGTTTTCAGGGGTTCAATCAGCCCCAGCATTTT
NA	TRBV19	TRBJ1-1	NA	CASSIETTTGMNTEAFF	TGTGCCAGTAGTATAGAAACGACTACTGGGATGAACACTGAAGCTTTCTTT
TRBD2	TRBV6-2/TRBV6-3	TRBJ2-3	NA	CASSFTIGLAGVRDTQYF	TGTGCCAGCAGTTTCACGATCGGACTAGCGGGAGTAAGGGATACGCAGTATTTT
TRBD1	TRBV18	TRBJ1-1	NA	CASSPYDRGRGNYAEAFF	TGTGCCAGCTCACCTTATGACAGGGGGCGAGGAAACTATGCTGAAGCTTTCTTT
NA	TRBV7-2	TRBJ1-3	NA	CASSQYSGNTIYF	TGTGCCAGCAGCCAGTACTCTGGAAACACCATATATTTT
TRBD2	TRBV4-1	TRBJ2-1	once	CASSSGTRTYEQFF	TGCGCCAGCAGCTCCGGGACTAGGACCTATGAGCAGTTCTTC
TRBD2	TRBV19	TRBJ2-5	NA	CASSPRGNGGQETQYF	TGTGCCAGTAGTCCGCGGGGGAACGGGGGTCAAGAGACCCAGTACTTC